One and the same sample provided the 14 T cell receptor beta chains below, sequenced in a study of T cell clonality in common variable immunodeficiency. Sequencing was performed with immunoSEQ multiplex PCR; in TCRdb, only in-frame clones are kept and a portion is missing. The sample has 75,000 to 85,000 clones, none seen only once. The specimen sequenced was peripheral blood mononuclear cells. These receptors were collected from a person aged 18 to 75 in good health.

This clone was counted between two and nine times. The CDR3 end falls 3 residues outside the read, so it is completed with the germline J gene. Additional DNA sequences in this sample encode the identical CDR3. The V call is TRBV20-1, the J call TRBJ2-7, with TRBD2 matching 11 bases. Germline trimming cut 1 base from V and 1 base from J; bases unmatched to any gene: 0. Germline loops: CDR1 DFQATT, CDR2 SNEGSKA (reference sequence). This CDR3 has 14 residues. The covered CDR3 bases are TGCAGTGCTAGAGGACTAGCGGGATCCTACGAG. This gives the protein CSARGLAGSYE. The entire CDR3 protein is CSARGLAGSYEQYF.

This clone was seen many times. The DNA ends 3 residues before the CDR3 does, and the rest of the CDR3 is filled in from the germline J gene. The genes are TRBV5-1 and TRBJ1-2, with D unclear. From germline, CDR1 is SGHRS and CDR2 YFSETQ. Trimming removed 4 bases at V and 5 bases at J, with 18 bases between. This CDR3 region has 15 residues. The DNA read from the CDR3 is TGCGCCAGCAGCCCAGCGGCCCACAGTCCTTATGGC. It codes for CASSPAAHSPYG. The full CDR3 protein reads CASSPAAHSPYGYTF.

There are a few counts of this clone. The CDR3 is cut off 3 residues early in the read; its end comes from the germline J gene. The chain combines TRBV7-9 with TRBJ2-7; 12 bases are a match to TRBD2. CDR3 length equals 15 residues. V was clipped by 1 base and J by 6 bases; unmatched bases: 4. Germline values: CDR1 SEHNR, CDR2 FQNEAQ (reference sequence). The CDR3 reads CASSLGLAGDSEQYF. The sequenced CDR3 bases are TGTGCCAGCAGCTTAGGACTAGCGGGAGATAGCGAG. Full variable domain (missing parts from reference TRBV7-9 and TRBJ2-7): DTGVSQNPRHKITKRGQNVTFRCDPISEHNRLYWYRQTLGQGPEFLTYFQNEAQLEKSRLLSDRFSAERPKGSFSTLEIQRTEQGDSAMYLCASSLGLAGDSEQYFGPGTRLTVT.

This clone was detected ten times or more. A junction end diverges from the germline sequence, so it may reflect a read error. Read coverage stops 3 residues before the CDR3 terminus; the germline J gene supplies the remainder. The V gene is TRBV4-2, the J gene TRBJ2-1; a possible D gene is TRBD1 (7 bases). The CDR3 loop spans 15 amino acids. Germline CDR1 is LGHNA and CDR2 is YNFKEQ. CDR3 DNA (partial): TGCGCCAGCAAGGTAGGCAGGGGGGCGGTCGGTGAG. Translated: CASKVGRGAVGE. The whole CDR3 reads CASKVGRGAVGEQFF.

In this sample, this clone turned up many times. The junction and the germline gene differ at one end; a read error may be behind it. The sequence runs out 3 residues before the end of the CDR3; the remainder is reconstructed from the germline J gene. The chain has TRBV4-1 and TRBJ2-3; 8 nucleotides agree with TRBD2. The germline V gene encodes CDR1 MGHRA and CDR2 YSYEKL. The CDR3 length is 15 residues. The covered CDR3 bases are TGCACCAGCAGCCGACGCGGGAGGAGCACAGATACG. Amino acid sequence: CTSSRRGRSTDT. The CDR3 in its entirety is CTSSRRGRSTDTQYF.

This clone was picked up many times. The read is 3 residues too short to cover the CDR3 end, so that end is filled in from the germline J gene. V usage is TRBV5-1 and J usage is TRBJ2-3; 8 bases are a match to TRBD1. This CDR3 has 15 amino acids. V shed 4 bases and J 3 bases; nucleotides not matched to a gene: 7. Looked up from germline, CDR1 is SGHRS and CDR2 is YFSETQ. The CDR3 loop reads CASSADRVGTDTQYF. The CDR3 bases that were read are TGCGCCAGCAGCGCGGACAGGGTGGGGACAGATACG.

This clone was counted at least ten times. The read is 3 residues too short to cover the CDR3 end, so that end is filled in from the germline J gene. This chain links TRBV10-1 with TRBJ2-5, with D perhaps TRBD2 (6 bases). There are 13 residues in the CDR3. V dropped 11 bases and J dropped 1 base, with 14 bases sitting between them. Germline CDR1 reads WNHNN; CDR2 reads SYGVQD (reference sequence). The CDR3 loop is CAGIADFQETQYF. CDR3 DNA (partial): TGCGCCGGAATAGCGGATTTCCAAGAGACC.

This clone was recorded many times. Read sequence stops 3 residues before the CDR3 end, and the germline J gene provides the missing end. The chain couples TRBV19 to TRBJ2-2; TRBD2 matches at 11 bases. From germline, CDR1 is LNHDA and CDR2 SQIVND (reference sequence). The V segment lost 7 bases and the J segment 4 bases; nucleotides outside the gene matches: 2. This CDR3 spans 14 amino acids. The CDR3 loop reads CASKTSGSTGELFF. The DNA read from the CDR3 is TGTGCCAGTAAAACTAGCGGGAGCACCGGGGAG.

About this clone: The read terminates 3 residues before the CDR3 end, so the remaining end is supplied by the germline J gene. The rearrangement joins TRBV10-2 to TRBJ1-1; 7 bases map to TRBD1. Trimming at V came to 0 bases and at J to 1 base, leaving 11 bases not matched to a gene. This CDR3 is 18 amino acids long. Germline values: CDR1 WSHSY, CDR2 SAAADI. The sequenced part of the CDR3 DNA is TGCGCCAGCAGTGAGTCGATGGGCCGGGGACAGCGGAACACTGAA. The encoded protein is CASSESMGRGQRNTE. The complete CDR3 sequence is CASSESMGRGQRNTEAFF.

This clone was counted at least ten times. From the germline J gene comes the end of the CDR3, since the read stops 3 residues before it. This chain connects TRBV7-6 to TRBJ2-5, with D perhaps matching TRBD1 (6 bases). CDR3 length: 16 amino acids. V lost 1 base and J 0 bases, leaving 12 bases between the germline ends. CDR1 and CDR2 (germline): SGHVS, FNYEAQ. CDR3 in amino acids: CASSLGAGANQETQYF. The sequenced CDR3 bases are TGTGCCAGCAGCTTAGGAGCAGGGGCAAACCAAGAGACC.

There are many counts of this clone. The read ends 3 residues early relative to the CDR3; the germline J gene fills the gap. This sequence joins TRBV12-5 and TRBJ2-1; 11 bases map to TRBD2. The CDR3 length is 15 residues. V gave up 7 bases and J gave up 4 bases; unmatched junction bases: 6. Germline V gene data show CDR1 as LGHNT and CDR2 as FRNRAP. The DNA read from the CDR3 is TGTGCTAGTGCCCCCGGACTAGCGGGTTACAATGAG. Protein product: CASAPGLAGYNE. The full CDR3 is CASAPGLAGYNEQFF.

This clone was seen at least ten times. The sequence runs out 3 residues before the end of the CDR3; the remainder is reconstructed from the germline J gene. The rearrangement joins TRBV10-3 to TRBJ2-7; D possibly corresponds to TRBD2 (5 bases). Trimming cost V 3 bases and J 3 bases, with 12 bases left between them. This CDR3 has 14 amino acids. CDR1 and CDR2 (germline): ENHRY, SYGVKD. CDR3 sequence reads: CAISDSPDYYEQYF. The covered CDR3 bases are TGTGCCATCAGTGACTCCCCAGACTACTACGAG.

This clone occurred many times. The read ends 3 residues before the CDR3 terminus; that terminus is restored from the germline J gene. J is TRBJ2-1 and V is TRBV7-3; D call uncertain. V was clipped by 3 bases and J by 4 bases, with 7 bases between them. CDR3 length equals 13 residues. The V gene's germline CDR1 is SGHTA and CDR2 FQGTGA. The CDR3 spells CASSFFSYNEQFF. Partial CDR3 DNA: TGTGCCAGCAGCTTCTTCTCGTACAATGAG.

This clone was counted ten times or more. The read stops 3 residues short of the end of the CDR3; the missing end is completed from the germline J gene. The chain joins TRBV10-3 to TRBJ2-3; TRBD2 aligns across 7 bases. The CDR3 length is 14 residues. In germline, CDR1 is ENHRY, CDR2 SYGVKD. The J segment lost 4 bases and the V segment lost 4 bases, leaving 5 bases of the junction unmatched. CDR3 amino acids: CAISGLAVADTQYF. The CDR3 bases that were read are TGTGCCATCAGTGGGCTAGCGGTGGCAGATACG.